This T cell receptor beta chain was captured in a study of T cell changes during pregnancy in multiple sclerosis. The table came from immunoSEQ multiplex PCR; TCRdb's copy has only in-frame clones and leaves some out. Counted here are about 38,000 clones, about 92% occurring once; the ten biggest clones make up about 8.9%. This CDR3 spans 15 amino acids. CDR1 MNHEY and CDR2 SMNVEV come from the germline V gene (reference sequence). V dropped 6 bases and J dropped 8 bases, with 19 bases sitting between them. The source of this sequence is a female donor with multiple sclerosis, enrolled in a pregnancy study. Sample: CD8+ T cells from peripheral blood mononuclear cells, taken in the third trimester of pregnancy. This chain uses TRBV27 with TRBJ2-2; possibly TRBD1 for D (6 bases). The CDR3 is CASSPRHRDLGELFF. The CDR3 nucleotides are TGTGCCAGCAGCCCCCGCCACAGGGATTTGGGGGAGCTGTTTTTT.